A single sample gave rise to the 4 T cell receptor beta chains below, sequenced in a study of cytomegalovirus exposure and HLA in healthy donors. Both 60 Vbeta primers and 13 Jbeta primers went into the PCR. Clones were sequenced by immunoSEQ multiplex PCR, and TCRdb holds only the in-frame ones, with some missing. The sample lists roughly 130,000 clones; roughly 68% were seen once. The sample comprised PBMCs. The receptors derive from a woman between 50 and 59 years old in good health and CMV-seropositive.

The chain joins TRBV14 to TRBJ1-2; 9 bases align to TRBD1. The CDR3 contains 15 residues. V was pared by 5 bases and J by 2 bases, with 6 bases of the junction left unmatched. Germline CDR1 SGHDN, CDR2 FVKESK. The CDR3 nucleotides are TGTGCCAGCAGCGACCGACAGGGGGGAAACTATGGCTACACCTTC. This gives the protein CASSDRQGGNYGYTF. The full variable domain, with the rest looked up from reference TRBV14 and TRBJ1-2, is EAGVTQFPSHSVIEKGQTVTLRCDPISGHDNLYWYRRVMGKEIKFLLHFVKESKQDESGMPNNRFLAERTGGTYSTLKVQPAELEDSGVYFCASSDRQGGNYGYTFGSGTRLTVV.

Note on this clone: One end of the junction varies from germline; a read error may be responsible. CDR3 residues: CAGSSGQGYEQYF. The CDR3 DNA reads TGCGCCGGCAGTAGCGGACAGGGCTACGAGCAGTACTTC. This chain connects TRBV10-1 to TRBJ2-7; 8 bases match TRBD1. The CDR3 runs 13 residues. Germline lookup yields CDR1 WNHNN and CDR2 SYGVQD (reference sequence).

This chain joins TRBV7-8 and TRBJ1-6; D call uncertain. This CDR3 is built from 13 residues. CDR1 and CDR2 from the germline V gene are SGHVS and FQNEAQ. Trimming stripped 2 bases from V and 8 bases from J, with 7 bases between. The CDR3 DNA follows: TGTGCCAGCAGCTTAAACCAGGATTCACCCCTCCACTTT. Residues: CASSLNQDSPLHF. The whole variable domain, remainder taken from reference TRBV7-8 and TRBJ1-6, is GAGVSQSPRYKVAKRGQDVALRCDPISGHVSLFWYQQALGQGPEFLTYFQNEAQLDKSGLPSDRFFAERPEGSVSTLKIQRTQQEDSAVYLCASSLNQDSPLHFGNGTRLTVT.

This clone was recorded only once. The chain combines TRBV5-1 with TRBJ1-2; D is possibly TRBD1 (6 bases). Germline loops: CDR1 SGHRS, CDR2 YFSETQ. V lost 2 bases and J lost 4, with 15 bases in between. The CDR3 contains 15 residues. CDR3 nucleotide sequence: TGCGCCAGCAGCTTACAGGGAACGGCCTTCTATGGCTACACCTTC. This codes for CASSLQGTAFYGYTF.